The clone carrying this TCR beta chain was counted only a few times. Its antigen is unknown. This sample stems from a study of response to subunit inactivated influenza vaccine. Study outcomes and limitations: T cells newly recruited by each seasonal influenza vaccination are few, the authors suggested.

TCRdb reanalysed the RT-PCR reads using MiXCR and keeps one entry per CDR3 protein. The sample has over 650,000 distinct CDR3 sequences; 18% are singletons. Germline V gives CDR1 MNHEY, CDR2 SVGAGI. The CDR3 totals 14 residues. Trimming removed 2 bases at V and 2 bases at J, with 9 bases between. V gene TRBV6-5 combines with J gene TRBJ2-5; D unclear. This clonotype was sampled from a man over 45 who received an inactivated influenza vaccine. Sequenced here: PBMCs from blood, sampled more than 4 days after vaccination. The CDR3 loop is CASSYLQSQETQYF. The CDR3 DNA follows: TGTGCCAGCAGTTACCTCCAATCGCAAGAGACCCAGTACTTC.